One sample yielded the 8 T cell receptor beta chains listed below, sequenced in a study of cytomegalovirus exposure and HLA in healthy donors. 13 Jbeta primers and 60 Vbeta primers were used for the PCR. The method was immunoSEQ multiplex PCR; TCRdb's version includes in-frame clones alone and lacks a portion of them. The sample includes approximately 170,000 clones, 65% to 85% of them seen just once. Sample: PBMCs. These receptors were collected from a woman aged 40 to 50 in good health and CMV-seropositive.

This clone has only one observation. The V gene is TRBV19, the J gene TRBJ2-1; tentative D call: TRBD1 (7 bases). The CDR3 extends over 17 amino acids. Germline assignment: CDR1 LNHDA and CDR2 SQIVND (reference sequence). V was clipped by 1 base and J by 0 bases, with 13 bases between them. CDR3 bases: TGTGCCAGTAGTATAGCACAGGGGCGGGGCTCCTACAATGAGCAGTTCTTC. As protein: CASSIAQGRGSYNEQFF.

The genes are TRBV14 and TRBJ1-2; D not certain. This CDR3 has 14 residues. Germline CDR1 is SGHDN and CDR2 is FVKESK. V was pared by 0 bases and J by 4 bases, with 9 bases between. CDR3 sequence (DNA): TGTGCCAGCAGCCAAGATCCTAGAGCCTATGGCTACACCTTC. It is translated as CASSQDPRAYGYTF.

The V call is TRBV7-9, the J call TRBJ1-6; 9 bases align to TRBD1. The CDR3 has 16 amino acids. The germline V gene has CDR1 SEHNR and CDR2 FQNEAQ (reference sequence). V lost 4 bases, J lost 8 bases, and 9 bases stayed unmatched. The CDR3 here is CASSSGQGIIDSPLHF. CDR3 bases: TGTGCCAGCAGCTCCGGACAGGGGATTATCGATTCACCCCTCCACTTT.

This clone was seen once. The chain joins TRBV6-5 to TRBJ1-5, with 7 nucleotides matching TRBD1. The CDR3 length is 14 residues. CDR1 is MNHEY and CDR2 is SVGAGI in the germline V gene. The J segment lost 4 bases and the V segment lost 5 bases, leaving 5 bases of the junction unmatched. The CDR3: CASSLRQGNQPQHF. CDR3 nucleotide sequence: TGTGCCAGCAGTCTCCGACAGGGAAATCAGCCCCAGCATTTT.

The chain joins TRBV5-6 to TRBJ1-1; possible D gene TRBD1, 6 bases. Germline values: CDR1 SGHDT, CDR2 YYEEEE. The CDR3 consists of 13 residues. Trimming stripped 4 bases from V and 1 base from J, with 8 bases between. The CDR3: CASSRGQNTEAFF. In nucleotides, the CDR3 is TGTGCCAGCAGCAGGGGACAGAACACTGAAGCTTTCTTT. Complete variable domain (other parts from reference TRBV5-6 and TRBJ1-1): DAGVTQSPTHLIKTRGQQVTLRCSPKSGHDTVSWYQQALGQGPQFIFQYYEEEERQRGNFPDRFSGHQFPNYSSELNVNALLLGDSALYLCASSRGQNTEAFFGQGTRLTVV.

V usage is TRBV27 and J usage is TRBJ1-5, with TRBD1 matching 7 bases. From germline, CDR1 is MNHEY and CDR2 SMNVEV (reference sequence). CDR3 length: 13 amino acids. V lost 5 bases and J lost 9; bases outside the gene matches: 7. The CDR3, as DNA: TGTGCCAGCAGTCCCGACAGGGAATGGCCCCAGCATTTT. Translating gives CASSPDREWPQHF.

Here the CDR3 DNA reads TGCGCCAGCAGCCGCGGAAGGGGGCCTTTAGAGGGTCCCTATGGCTACACCTTC. This sequence encodes CASSRGRGPLEGPYGYTF. V usage is TRBV5-1 and J usage is TRBJ1-2; 7 bases line up with TRBD1. J gave up 4 bases and V 4 bases, and 19 bases lay outside the gene matches. In germline, CDR1 is SGHRS, CDR2 YFSETQ. The CDR3 is 18 residues long.

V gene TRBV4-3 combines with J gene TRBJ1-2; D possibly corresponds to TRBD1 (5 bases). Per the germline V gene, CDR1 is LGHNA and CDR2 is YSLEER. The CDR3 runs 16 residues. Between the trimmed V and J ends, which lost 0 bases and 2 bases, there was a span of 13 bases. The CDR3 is CASSQDPVRANYGYTF. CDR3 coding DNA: TGCGCCAGCAGCCAAGATCCCGTCAGGGCAAACTATGGCTACACCTTC.